A selection of T cell receptor beta chains follows, all from one sample in a study of beta chain features in type 1 diabetes. Data came from immunoSEQ multiplex PCR; TCRdb stores just in-frame clones and leaves some out. The profile shows a few hundred thousand clones, 13% of them singletons. Sequencing was done on a sample of naive CD4+ T cells from blood. Receptors were obtained from a woman younger than 35 with type 1 diabetes. CDR3s include the opening cysteine and the closing phenylalanine or tryptophan. A D gene is named only where the DNA matches it firmly. Clone size is not always given. Where it is, it says once, few, many or a class for expanded clones.

V gene: TRBV7-6; CDR3 length: 15; clone size: .; D gene: TRBD1; J gene: TRBJ1-4; CDR3 DNA: TGTGCCAGCAGCTCTTCGACAGGGGGGGGAGAAAAACTGTTTTTT; CDR3 protein: CASSSSTGGGEKLFF
V gene: TRBV4-1; CDR3 length: 18; clone size: few; D gene: .; J gene: TRBJ1-4; CDR3 DNA: TGCGCCAGCAGCCAAGATCCCGGGCAGAGCCCCAGGGGTGAAAAACTGTTTTTT; CDR3 protein: CASSQDPGQSPRGEKLFF
V gene: TRBV7-9; CDR3 length: 17; clone size: .; D gene: TRBD2; J gene: TRBJ2-3; CDR3 DNA: TGTGCCAGCAGCCAAGGACTAGCGGGAGAGTGGACAGATACGCAGTATTTT; CDR3 protein: CASSQGLAGEWTDTQYF
V gene: TRBV10-1; CDR3 length: 16; clone size: .; D gene: TRBD2; J gene: TRBJ2-2; CDR3 DNA: TGCGCCAGCAGTGGGAATAGCGGGATGGGCACCGGGGAGCTGTTTTTT; CDR3 protein: CASSGNSGMGTGELFF
V gene: TRBV20-1; CDR3 length: 11; clone size: few; D gene: TRBD2; J gene: TRBJ2-7; CDR3 DNA: TGCAGCGGGGGGAGTGGCTACGAGCAGTACTTC; CDR3 protein: CSGGSGYEQYF
V gene: TRBV28; CDR3 length: 15; clone size: .; D gene: TRBD2; J gene: TRBJ2-7; CDR3 DNA: TGTGCCAGCAGTAGCGGCGGGAGCCCCCATTACGAGCAGTACTTC; CDR3 protein: CASSSGGSPHYEQYF
V gene: TRBV30; CDR3 length: 17; clone size: few; D gene: TRBD2; J gene: TRBJ2-7; CDR3 DNA: TGTGCCTGGACCCCCCTGGGCGGGACTAGCGGATCTTACGAGCAGTACTTC; CDR3 protein: CAWTPLGGTSGSYEQYF
V gene: TRBV6-6; CDR3 length: 15; clone size: few; D gene: TRBD1; J gene: TRBJ1-4; CDR3 DNA: TGTGCCAGCAGTTACCCGGACAGGGTCAATCAAAAACTGTTTTTT; CDR3 protein: CASSYPDRVNQKLFF
V gene: TRBV29-1; CDR3 length: 13; clone size: few; D gene: .; J gene: TRBJ2-5; CDR3 DNA: TGCAGCGTTGACCTTACATCGGGAGAGACCCAGTACTTC; CDR3 protein: CSVDLTSGETQYF
V gene: TRBV29-1; CDR3 length: 13; clone size: few; D gene: TRBD1; J gene: TRBJ1-2; CDR3 DNA: TGCAGCGTTAACCCGGGACAGAACTATGGCTACACCTTC; CDR3 protein: CSVNPGQNYGYTF
V gene: TRBV29-1; CDR3 length: 13; clone size: few; D gene: TRBD1; J gene: TRBJ2-5; CDR3 DNA: TGCAGCGCCTTACAGGGGTACCAAGAGACCCAGTACTTC; CDR3 protein: CSALQGYQETQYF
V gene: TRBV15; CDR3 length: 15; clone size: .; D gene: .; J gene: TRBJ1-1; CDR3 DNA: TGTGCCACCAGCAGAGTAGGGACTTCGAACACTGAAGCTTTCTTT; CDR3 protein: CATSRVGTSNTEAFF
V gene: TRBV19; CDR3 length: 14; clone size: .; D gene: TRBD1; J gene: TRBJ1-2; CDR3 DNA: TGTGCCAGTAGTGACAGGGGGCCGTTGTATGGCTACACCTTC; CDR3 protein: CASSDRGPLYGYTF
V gene: TRBV18; CDR3 length: 16; clone size: few; D gene: TRBD2; J gene: TRBJ2-5; CDR3 DNA: TGTGCCAGCTCACCAAGGCTAGCGGGCCGACAAGAGACCCAGTACTTC; CDR3 protein: CASSPRLAGRQETQYF
V gene: TRBV7-9; CDR3 length: 18; clone size: .; D gene: TRBD1; J gene: TRBJ1-2; CDR3 DNA: TGTGCCAGCAGCTTAGTTCCCTTGGACAGGGCACACAACTATGGCTACACCTTC; CDR3 protein: CASSLVPLDRAHNYGYTF
V gene: TRBV30; CDR3 length: 16; clone size: few; D gene: .; J gene: TRBJ1-2; CDR3 DNA: TGTGCCTGGAGCCCCCTCGGCGGAAAAGCTAACTATGGCTACACCTTC; CDR3 protein: CAWSPLGGKANYGYTF
V gene: TRBV7-2; CDR3 length: 17; clone size: few; D gene: TRBD2; J gene: TRBJ2-1; CDR3 DNA: TGTGCCAGCAGCTTAGCGGGAGGGATTAGCTCCTACAATGAGCAGTTCTTC; CDR3 protein: CASSLAGGISSYNEQFF
V gene: TRBV27; CDR3 length: 14; clone size: .; D gene: TRBD1; J gene: TRBJ1-1; CDR3 DNA: TGTGCCAGCAGTTCCCCGACAGGGGAGTCAGAGGCTTTCTTT; CDR3 protein: CASSSPTGESEAFF
V gene: TRBV7-2; CDR3 length: 14; clone size: few; D gene: .; J gene: TRBJ1-1; CDR3 DNA: TGTGCCAGCAGCTTAATTGCGAGGGACACTGAAGCTTTCTTT; CDR3 protein: CASSLIARDTEAFF
V gene: TRBV9; CDR3 length: 16; clone size: .; D gene: .; J gene: TRBJ2-1; CDR3 DNA: TGTGCCAGCAGCGTAGCTGAGGGAGCGGCCTACAATGAGCAGTTCTTC; CDR3 protein: CASSVAEGAAYNEQFF
V gene: TRBV30; CDR3 length: 13; clone size: .; D gene: TRBD1; J gene: TRBJ1-4; CDR3 DNA: TGTGCCTGGAGTGGACAGGGTAATGAAAAACTGTTTTTT; CDR3 protein: CAWSGQGNEKLFF
V gene: TRBV20-1; CDR3 length: 11; clone size: .; D gene: .; J gene: TRBJ2-1; CDR3 DNA: TGCAGTGCTAGAGATAAGAGTGAGCAGTTCTTC; CDR3 protein: CSARDKSEQFF
V gene: TRBV7-3; CDR3 length: 15; clone size: .; D gene: .; J gene: TRBJ1-1; CDR3 DNA: TGTGCCAGCAGCTTAATGGGCAGGGGGAACACTGAAGCTTTCTTT; CDR3 protein: CASSLMGRGNTEAFF
V gene: TRBV10-3; CDR3 length: 15; clone size: .; D gene: .; J gene: TRBJ2-5; CDR3 DNA: TGTGCCATCAGGGACCCGGGCAGGGGCCAAGAGACCCAGTACTTC; CDR3 protein: CAIRDPGRGQETQYF
V gene: TRBV5-1; CDR3 length: 15; clone size: .; D gene: .; J gene: TRBJ2-7; CDR3 DNA: TGCGCCAGCAGCCGCATCCCGACAGATTCCTACGAGCAGTACTTC; CDR3 protein: CASSRIPTDSYEQYF
V gene: TRBV19; CDR3 length: 16; clone size: few; D gene: .; J gene: TRBJ2-7; CDR3 DNA: TGTGCCAGTAGTGTGGATGCCGGGACTCAGACCTACGAGCAGTACTTC; CDR3 protein: CASSVDAGTQTYEQYF
V gene: TRBV2; CDR3 length: 11; clone size: .; D gene: TRBD1; J gene: TRBJ1-2; CDR3 DNA: TGTGCCAGCAGAGACAGGGTTGGCTACACCTTC; CDR3 protein: CASRDRVGYTF
V gene: TRBV18; CDR3 length: 17; clone size: few; D gene: TRBD2; J gene: TRBJ2-3; CDR3 DNA: TGTGCCAGCTCACCAAGGGCCCAGCGGGAGAGCACAGATACGCAGTATTTT; CDR3 protein: CASSPRAQRESTDTQYF
V gene: TRBV28; CDR3 length: 12; clone size: .; D gene: .; J gene: TRBJ1-2; CDR3 DNA: TGTGCCAGCAGTTTAAAAGGAGGCGGCTACACCTTC; CDR3 protein: CASSLKGGGYTF
V gene: TRBV14; CDR3 length: 15; clone size: few; D gene: TRBD1; J gene: TRBJ2-2; CDR3 DNA: TGTGCCAGCAGCCTGCGGACAGGGGTCACCGGGGAGCTGTTTTTT; CDR3 protein: CASSLRTGVTGELFF
V gene: TRBV28; CDR3 length: 15; clone size: .; D gene: TRBD1; J gene: TRBJ2-7; CDR3 DNA: TGTGCCAGCAGTTTTGGGGGGACAGGGCCGGTAACAGAGTACTTC; CDR3 protein: CASSFGGTGPVTEYF
V gene: TRBV27; CDR3 length: 15; clone size: .; D gene: .; J gene: TRBJ2-1; CDR3 DNA: TGTGCCAGCAGTACCCGGTCCCACGCCTACAATGAGCAGTTCTTC; CDR3 protein: CASSTRSHAYNEQFF
V gene: TRBV9; CDR3 length: 15; clone size: few; D gene: TRBD1; J gene: TRBJ2-4; CDR3 DNA: TGTGCCAGCAGCGTAGGCACAGGGGTAAAAAACATTCAGTACTTC; CDR3 protein: CASSVGTGVKNIQYF